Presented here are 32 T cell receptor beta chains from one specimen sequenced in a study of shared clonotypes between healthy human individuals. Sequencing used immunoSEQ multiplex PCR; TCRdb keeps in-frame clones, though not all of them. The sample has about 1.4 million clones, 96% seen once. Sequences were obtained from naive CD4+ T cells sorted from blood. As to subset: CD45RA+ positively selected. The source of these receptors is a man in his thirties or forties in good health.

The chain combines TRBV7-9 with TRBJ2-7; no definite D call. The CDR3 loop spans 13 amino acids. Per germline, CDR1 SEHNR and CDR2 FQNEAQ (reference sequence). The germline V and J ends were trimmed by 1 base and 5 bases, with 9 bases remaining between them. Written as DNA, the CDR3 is TGTGCCAGCAGCTTAGACCCATTGAACGAGCAGTACTTC. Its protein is CASSLDPLNEQYF.

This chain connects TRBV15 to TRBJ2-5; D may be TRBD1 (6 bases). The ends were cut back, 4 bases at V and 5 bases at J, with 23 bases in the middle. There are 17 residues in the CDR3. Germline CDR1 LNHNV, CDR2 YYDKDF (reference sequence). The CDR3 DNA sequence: TGTGCCACCAGCACCTCAACACAGGGTTGGGCGTGGGAGACCCAGTACTTC. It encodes CATSTSTQGWAWETQYF. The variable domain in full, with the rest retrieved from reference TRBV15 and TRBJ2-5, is DAMVIQNPRYQVTQFGKPVTLSCSQTLNHNVMYWYQQKSSQAPKLLFHYYDKDFNNEADTPDNFQSRRPNTSFCFLDIRSPGLGDTAMYLCATSTSTQGWAWETQYFGPGTRLLVL.

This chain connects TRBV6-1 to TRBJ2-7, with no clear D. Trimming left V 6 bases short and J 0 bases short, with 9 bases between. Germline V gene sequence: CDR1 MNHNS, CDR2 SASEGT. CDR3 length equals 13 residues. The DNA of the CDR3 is TGTGCCAGCAGCCAACAGAGCTCCTACGAGCAGTACTTC. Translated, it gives CASSQQSSYEQYF.

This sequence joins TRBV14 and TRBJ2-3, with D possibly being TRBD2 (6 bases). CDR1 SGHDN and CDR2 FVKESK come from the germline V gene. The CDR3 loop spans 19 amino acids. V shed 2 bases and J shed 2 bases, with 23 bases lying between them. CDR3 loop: CASSQRLGRRRNHTDTQYF. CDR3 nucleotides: TGTGCCAGCAGCCAACGGCTTGGGAGGAGGCGAAATCACACAGATACGCAGTATTTT.

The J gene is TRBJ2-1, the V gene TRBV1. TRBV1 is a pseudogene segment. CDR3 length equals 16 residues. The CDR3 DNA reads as TGCACCAGCAGCCAGAAAATAGGGCGGAGCGACAATGAGCAGTTCTTC. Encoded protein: CTSSQKIGRSDNEQFF.

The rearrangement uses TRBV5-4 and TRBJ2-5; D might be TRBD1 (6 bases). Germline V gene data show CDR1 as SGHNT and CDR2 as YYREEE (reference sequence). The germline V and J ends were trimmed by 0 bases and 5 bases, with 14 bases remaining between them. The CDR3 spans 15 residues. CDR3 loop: CASSLGQVGSETQYF. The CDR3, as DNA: TGTGCCAGCAGCTTGGGACAGGTGGGGTCGGAGACCCAGTACTTC.

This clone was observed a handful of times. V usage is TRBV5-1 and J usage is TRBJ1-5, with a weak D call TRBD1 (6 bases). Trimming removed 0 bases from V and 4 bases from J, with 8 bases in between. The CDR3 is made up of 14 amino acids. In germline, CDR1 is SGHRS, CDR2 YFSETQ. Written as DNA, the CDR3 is TGCGCCAGCAGCTTGGGACAGGAGAATCAGCCCCAGCATTTT. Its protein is CASSLGQENQPQHF.

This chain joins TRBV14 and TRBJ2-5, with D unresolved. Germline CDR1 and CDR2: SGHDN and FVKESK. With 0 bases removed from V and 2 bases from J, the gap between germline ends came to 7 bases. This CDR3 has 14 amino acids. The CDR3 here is CASSQDIDQETQYF. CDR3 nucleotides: TGTGCCAGCAGCCAAGATATCGATCAAGAGACCCAGTACTTC.

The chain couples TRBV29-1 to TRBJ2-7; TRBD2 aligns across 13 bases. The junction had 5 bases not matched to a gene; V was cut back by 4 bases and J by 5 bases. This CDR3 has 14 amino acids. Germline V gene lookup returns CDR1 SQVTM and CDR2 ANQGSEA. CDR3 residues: CSVVGLAGVHEQYF. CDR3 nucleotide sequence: TGCAGCGTTGTAGGACTAGCGGGAGTCCACGAGCAGTACTTC.

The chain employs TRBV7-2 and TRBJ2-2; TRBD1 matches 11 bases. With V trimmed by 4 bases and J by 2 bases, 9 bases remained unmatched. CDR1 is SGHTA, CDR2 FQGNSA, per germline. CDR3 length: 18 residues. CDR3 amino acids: CASSYLGQGAANTGELFF. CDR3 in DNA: TGTGCCAGCAGCTACCTAGGACAGGGGGCAGCAAACACCGGGGAGCTGTTTTTT.

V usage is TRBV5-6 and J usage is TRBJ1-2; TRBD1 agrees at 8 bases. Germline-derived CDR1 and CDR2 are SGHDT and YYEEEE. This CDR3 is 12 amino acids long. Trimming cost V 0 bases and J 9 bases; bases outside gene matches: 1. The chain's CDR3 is CASSLGTGSYTF. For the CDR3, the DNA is TGTGCCAGCAGCTTGGGGACAGGGAGCTACACCTTC.

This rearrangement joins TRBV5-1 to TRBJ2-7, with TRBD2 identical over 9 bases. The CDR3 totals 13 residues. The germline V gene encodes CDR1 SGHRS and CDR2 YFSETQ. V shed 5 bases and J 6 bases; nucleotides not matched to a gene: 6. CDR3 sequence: CASRVSGSPEQYF. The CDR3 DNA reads TGCGCCAGCAGAGTTAGCGGGAGCCCCGAGCAGTACTTC.

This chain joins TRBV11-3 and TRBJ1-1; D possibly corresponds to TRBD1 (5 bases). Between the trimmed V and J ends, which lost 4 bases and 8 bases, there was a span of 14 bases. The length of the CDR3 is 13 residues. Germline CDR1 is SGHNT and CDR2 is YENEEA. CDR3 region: CASSSAPGQEAFF. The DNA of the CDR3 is TGTGCCAGCAGCTCCGCCCCGGGGCAAGAAGCTTTCTTT.

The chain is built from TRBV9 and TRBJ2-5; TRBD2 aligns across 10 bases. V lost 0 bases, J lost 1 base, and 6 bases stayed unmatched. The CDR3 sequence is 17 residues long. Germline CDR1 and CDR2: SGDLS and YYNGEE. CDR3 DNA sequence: TGTGCCAGCAGCGTAGGGGGACTAGCGATTTTCCAAGAGACCCAGTACTTC. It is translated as CASSVGGLAIFQETQYF.

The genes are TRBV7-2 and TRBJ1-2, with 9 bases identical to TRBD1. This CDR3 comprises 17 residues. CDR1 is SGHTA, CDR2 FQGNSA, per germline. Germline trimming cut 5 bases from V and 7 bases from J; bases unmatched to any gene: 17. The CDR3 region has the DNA TGTGCCAGCAGCATTAGATGGACAGGGGCCTCCGTAAGTGGCTACACCTTC. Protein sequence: CASSIRWTGASVSGYTF.

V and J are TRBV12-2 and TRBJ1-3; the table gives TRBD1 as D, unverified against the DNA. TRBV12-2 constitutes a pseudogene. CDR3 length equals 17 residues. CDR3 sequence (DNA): TGTGCAAGTCGCTTAGGCTCCAGGGAACGCTCTGGAAACACCATATATTTT. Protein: CASRLGSRERSGNTIYF.

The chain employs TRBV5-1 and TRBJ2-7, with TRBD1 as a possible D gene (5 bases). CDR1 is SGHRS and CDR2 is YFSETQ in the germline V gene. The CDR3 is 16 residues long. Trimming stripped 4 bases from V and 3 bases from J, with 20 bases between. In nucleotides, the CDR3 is TGCGCCAGCAGCCCTCGGACCTCGACAGATCTCTACGAGCAGTACTTC. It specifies CASSPRTSTDLYEQYF.

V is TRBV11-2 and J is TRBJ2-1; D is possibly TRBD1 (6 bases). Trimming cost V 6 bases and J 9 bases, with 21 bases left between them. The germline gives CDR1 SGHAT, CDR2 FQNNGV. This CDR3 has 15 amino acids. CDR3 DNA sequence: TGTGCCAGCAGACTAACAGGGACCTTAACGGGTGAGCAGTTCTTC. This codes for CASRLTGTLTGEQFF.

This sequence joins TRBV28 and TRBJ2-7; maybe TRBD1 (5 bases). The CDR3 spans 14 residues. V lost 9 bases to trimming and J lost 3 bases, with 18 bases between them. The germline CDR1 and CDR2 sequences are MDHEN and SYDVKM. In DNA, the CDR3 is TGTGCCAGTCACACTCCTGGCGGACACTACGAGCAGTACTTC. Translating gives CASHTPGGHYEQYF. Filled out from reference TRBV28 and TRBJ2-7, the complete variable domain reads DVKVTQSSRYLVKRTGEKVFLECVQDMDHENMFWYRQDPGLGLRLIYFSYDVKMKEKGDIPEGYSVSREKKERFSLILESASTNQTSMYLCASHTPGGHYEQYFGPGTRLTVT.

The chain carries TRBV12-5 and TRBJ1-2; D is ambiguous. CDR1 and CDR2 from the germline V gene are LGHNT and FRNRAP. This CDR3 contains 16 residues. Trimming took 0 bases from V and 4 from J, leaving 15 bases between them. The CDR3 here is CASGLVLGPSPYGYTF. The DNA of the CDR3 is TGTGCTAGTGGTTTGGTACTCGGGCCGAGCCCCTATGGCTACACCTTC.

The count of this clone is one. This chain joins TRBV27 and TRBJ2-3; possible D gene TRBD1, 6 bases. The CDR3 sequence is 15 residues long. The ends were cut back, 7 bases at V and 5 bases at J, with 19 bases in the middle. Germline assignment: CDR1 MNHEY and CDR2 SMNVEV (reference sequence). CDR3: CASNRPGQGQDTQYF. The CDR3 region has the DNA TGTGCCAGCAACCGGCCGGGACAAGGCCAAGATACGCAGTATTTT.

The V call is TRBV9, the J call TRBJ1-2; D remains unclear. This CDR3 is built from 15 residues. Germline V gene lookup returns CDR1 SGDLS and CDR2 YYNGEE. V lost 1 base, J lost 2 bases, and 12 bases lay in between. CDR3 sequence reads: CASSVTGRENYGYTF. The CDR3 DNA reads TGTGCCAGCAGCGTAACCGGACGGGAAAACTATGGCTACACCTTC. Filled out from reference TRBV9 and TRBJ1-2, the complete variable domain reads DSGVTQTPKHLITATGQRVTLRCSPRSGDLSVYWYQQSLDQGLQFLIQYYNGEERAKGNILERFSAQQFPDLHSELNLSSLELGDSALYFCASSVTGRENYGYTFGSGTRLTVV.

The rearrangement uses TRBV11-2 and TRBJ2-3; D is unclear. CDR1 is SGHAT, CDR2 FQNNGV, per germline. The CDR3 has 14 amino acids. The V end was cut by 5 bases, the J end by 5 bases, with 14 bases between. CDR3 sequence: CASSTPMPGDTQYF. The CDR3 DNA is TGTGCCAGCAGCACGCCTATGCCGGGAGATACGCAGTATTTT.

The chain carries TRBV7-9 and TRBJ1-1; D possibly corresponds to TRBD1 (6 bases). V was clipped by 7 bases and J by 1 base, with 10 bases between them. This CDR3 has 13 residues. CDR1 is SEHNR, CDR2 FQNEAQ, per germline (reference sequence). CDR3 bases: TGTGCCAGCACGAGGGGGTCGAACACTGAAGCTTTCTTT. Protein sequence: CASTRGSNTEAFF.

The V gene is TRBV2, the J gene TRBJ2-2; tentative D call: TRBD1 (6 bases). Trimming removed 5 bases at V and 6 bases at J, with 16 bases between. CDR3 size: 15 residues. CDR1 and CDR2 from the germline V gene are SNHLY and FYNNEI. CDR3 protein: CASSLDRSNAGELFF. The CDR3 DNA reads TGTGCCAGCAGTCTTGACAGGAGTAACGCCGGGGAGCTGTTTTTT.

This CDR3 is CATSSGDGLNQPQHF. As DNA, the CDR3 is TGTGCCACCAGCAGTGGGGACGGGTTAAATCAGCCCCAGCATTTT. The rearrangement links TRBV15 to TRBJ1-5; D might be TRBD1 (5 bases). Between the trimmed V and J ends, which lost 3 bases and 4 bases, there was a span of 13 bases. Germline assignment: CDR1 LNHNV and CDR2 YYDKDF (reference sequence). CDR3 length: 15 amino acids.

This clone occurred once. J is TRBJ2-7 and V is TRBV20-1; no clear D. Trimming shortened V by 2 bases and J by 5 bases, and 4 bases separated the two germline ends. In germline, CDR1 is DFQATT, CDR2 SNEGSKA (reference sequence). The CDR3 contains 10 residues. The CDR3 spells CSARLDEQYF. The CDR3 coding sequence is TGCAGTGCTAGACTTGACGAGCAGTACTTC.

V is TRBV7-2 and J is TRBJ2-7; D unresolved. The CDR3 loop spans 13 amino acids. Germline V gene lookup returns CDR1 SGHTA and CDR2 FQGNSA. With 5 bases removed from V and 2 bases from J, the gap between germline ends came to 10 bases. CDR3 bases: TGTGCCAGCAGCCACGGGCCCACCTACGAGCAGTACTTC. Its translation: CASSHGPTYEQYF.

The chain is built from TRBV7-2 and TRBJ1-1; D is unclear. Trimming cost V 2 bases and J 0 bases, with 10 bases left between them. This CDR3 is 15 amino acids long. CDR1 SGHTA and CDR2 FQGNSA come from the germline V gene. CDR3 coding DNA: TGTGCCAGCAGCTTAAACACATGGGTGAACACTGAAGCTTTCTTT. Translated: CASSLNTWVNTEAFF.

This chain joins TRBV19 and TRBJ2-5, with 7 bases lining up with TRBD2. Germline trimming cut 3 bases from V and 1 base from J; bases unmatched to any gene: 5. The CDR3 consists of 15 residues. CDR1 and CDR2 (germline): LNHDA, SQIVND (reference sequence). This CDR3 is CASSIWASGQETQYF. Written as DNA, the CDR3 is TGTGCCAGTAGTATCTGGGCTAGCGGCCAAGAGACCCAGTACTTC.

CDR3 bases: TGTGCCATCAGTGAGATATCCGCAGATACGCAGTATTTT. Translating gives CAISEISADTQYF. This rearrangement joins TRBV10-3 to TRBJ2-3, with D unclear. The germline gives CDR1 ENHRY, CDR2 SYGVKD. This CDR3 is 13 amino acids long. V lost 2 bases and J lost 4, with 7 bases in between.

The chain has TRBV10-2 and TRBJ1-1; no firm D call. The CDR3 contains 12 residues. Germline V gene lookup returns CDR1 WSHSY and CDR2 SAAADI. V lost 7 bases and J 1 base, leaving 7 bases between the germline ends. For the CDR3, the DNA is TGCGCCAGCAAGAACGCGAACACTGAAGCTTTCTTT. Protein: CASKNANTEAFF.